Described below is a single TCR beta chain sequence and its context. The antigen remains unidentified. By flow cytometry, patients selected for sequencing had shown an expansion of CD8+CD57+ cells. Patients had received no therapy at the time of blood sampling. TCR beta VDJ and CDR3 profiles were obtained from a genomic DNA template. TCRdb called the reads again in MiXCR, with one record for every CDR3 protein. The sample contains approximately 260,000 distinct CDR3 sequences, about 80% of which appear only once. The sample originates from a study of CD8+CD57+ T cells in acquired aplastic anemia. About the study: On average, sorted CD4+ and CD8+ cells gave 2.5 to 4 ug of DNA.

Findings of the study overall: Researchers report that 25 to 30 CD8+ CDR3 sequences appeared in both patients and controls.

The V and J ends lost 0 bases and 8 bases respectively, with 13 bases between them. Germline loops: CDR1 SGHNT, CDR2 YENEEA. CDR3 length: 14 residues. The rearrangement uses TRBV11-3 and TRBJ1-1, with no clear D. The sample was sorted CD4+, CD8+, or CD8+CD57+ T cells (not recorded which) from PBMCs. The origin of this receptor is a human donor with aplastic anemia. The CDR3 sequence: CASSLEVTSPEAFF. The CDR3 DNA is TGTGCCAGCAGCTTAGAAGTGACCTCCCCCGAAGCTTTCTTT.